These 28 T cell receptor beta chains share one sample of origin, sequenced in a study of shared clonotypes between healthy human individuals. Generated by immunoSEQ multiplex PCR, the TCRdb table keeps only in-frame clones and is missing some. The sample consists of some 2.4 million clones, 93% of them appearing once. Source material: naive CD4+ T cells from PBMCs. The subset here: CD45RA+ positively selected. Source of these receptors: a man between 18 and 29 years old in good health. Some clones in this sample may be carry-over from other donors' samples.

The chain employs TRBV4-1 and TRBJ2-3; TRBD1 matches 10 bases. Germline V gene data show CDR1 as MGHRA and CDR2 as YSYEKL. The CDR3 length is 15 residues. Trimming took 4 bases from V and 6 from J; bases not matched to a gene: 7. The CDR3 nucleotides are TGCGCCAGCAGCCTCCCGGGACAGGGGAACGATACGCAGTATTTT. Translated: CASSLPGQGNDTQYF.

The chain uses TRBV11-2 and TRBJ2-7, with D possibly matching TRBD1 (5 bases). The germline V gene has CDR1 SGHAT and CDR2 FQNNGV. V lost 1 base and J lost 0, with 10 bases in between. The CDR3 runs to 15 residues. The CDR3, as DNA: TGTGCCAGCAGCTTAGGGGCAGGGCTCTCCTACGAGCAGTACTTC. Its translation is CASSLGAGLSYEQYF.

The table lists this clone with a few counts. The gene calls are TRBV28 and TRBJ1-5; D might be TRBD1 (5 bases). The V gene lost 4 bases and the J gene lost 0 bases, with 22 bases spanning the gap. The CDR3 consists of 19 residues. From germline, CDR1 is MDHEN and CDR2 SYDVKM. In DNA, the CDR3 is TGTGCCAGCAGTTCTATTAGAACCTGGACAAGATATAGCAATCAGCCCCAGCATTTT. Translation gives CASSSIRTWTRYSNQPQHF. The entire variable domain, with the rest obtained from reference TRBV28 and TRBJ1-5, is as follows: DVKVTQSSRYLVKRTGEKVFLECVQDMDHENMFWYRQDPGLGLRLIYFSYDVKMKEKGDIPEGYSVSREKKERFSLILESASTNQTSMYLCASSSIRTWTRYSNQPQHFGDGTRLSIL.

V usage is TRBV4-1 and J usage is TRBJ2-1; 8 positions agree with TRBD2. CDR3 length: 16 residues. The J segment lost 6 bases and the V segment lost 3 bases, leaving 10 bases of the junction unmatched. Germline V lookup: CDR1 MGHRA, CDR2 YSYEKL. The CDR3 region is CASSHYPGRAANEQFF. CDR3 coding DNA: TGCGCCAGCAGCCATTACCCCGGGAGGGCCGCCAATGAGCAGTTCTTC.

This chain links TRBV23-1 with TRBJ1-5; 11 bases line up with TRBD1. TRBV23-1 is classed as an ORF, of uncertain function. Trimming at V came to 4 bases and at J to 1 base, leaving 6 bases not matched to a gene. This CDR3 has 17 amino acids. CDR3 protein: CASSLGQGVISNQPQHF. CDR3 sequence (DNA): TGCGCCAGCAGTCTGGGACAGGGGGTTATCAGCAATCAGCCCCAGCATTTT.

This chain joins TRBV5-1 and TRBJ2-2; 16 bases line up with TRBD2. V lost 4 bases and J lost 3; bases outside the gene matches: 6. The CDR3 loop spans 18 amino acids. Germline lookup yields CDR1 SGHRS and CDR2 YFSETQ. The chain's CDR3 is CASSPGLAGGMDTGELFF. DNA for the CDR3: TGCGCCAGCAGCCCGGGACTAGCGGGAGGGATGGACACCGGGGAGCTGTTTTTT.

As regards this clone: The sample contains more than one DNA sequence encoding this CDR3. The CDR3 spells CASSPGQGPGYTF. DNA of the CDR3: TGTGCCAGCTCCCCTGGACAGGGTCCTGGCTACACCTTC. The chain is built from TRBV18 and TRBJ1-2, with TRBD1 identical over 8 bases. The CDR3 is 13 residues long. V shed 6 bases and J 7 bases; nucleotides not matched to a gene: 7. Germline V lookup: CDR1 KGHSH, CDR2 LQKENI.

The CDR3 bases are TGTGCCAGCTCAGCCGACCAGGCCTACGGGGCCAACGTCCTGACTTTC. Protein product: CASSADQAYGANVLTF. The chain links TRBV18 to TRBJ2-6; no clear D. V dropped 5 bases and J dropped 4 bases, with 15 bases sitting between them. CDR3 length: 16 amino acids. Germline V gene data show CDR1 as KGHSH and CDR2 as LQKENI.

The V call is TRBV5-1, the J call TRBJ2-3, with 13 positions matching TRBD2. This CDR3 comprises 22 residues. Trimming took 7 bases from V and 4 from J; bases not matched to a gene: 27. Germline V gives CDR1 SGHRS, CDR2 YFSETQ. This chain's CDR3 is CASAYERYRLAGGGKSPDTQYF. The CDR3 DNA is TGCGCCAGCGCATACGAGCGATATCGACTAGCGGGAGGAGGCAAAAGCCCAGATACGCAGTATTTT. Supplemented by reference TRBV5-1 and TRBJ2-3, the full variable domain reads KAGVTQTPRYLIKTRGQQVTLSCSPISGHRSVSWYQQTPGQGLQFLFEYFSETQRNKGNFPGRFSGRQFSNSRSEMNVSTLELGDSALYLCASAYERYRLAGGGKSPDTQYFGPGTRLTVL.

V usage is TRBV5-1 and J usage is TRBJ2-1, with no clear D. Looked up from germline, CDR1 is SGHRS and CDR2 is YFSETQ. Trimming cost V 0 bases and J 7 bases, with 11 bases left between them. The CDR3 consists of 14 residues. The CDR3 bases are TGCGCCAGCAGCTTGGGCCCACCTCGGAATGAGCAGTTCTTC. Translation: CASSLGPPRNEQFF.

Written as DNA, the CDR3 is TGTGCCAGCAGCCCCTCCGTGGGGTATTATGAGGCCCAGTACTTC. Translation: CASSPSVGYYEAQYF. The chain is built from TRBV7-6 and TRBJ2-5; D is ambiguous. With 5 bases removed from V and 9 bases from J, the gap between germline ends came to 22 bases. The CDR3 has 15 amino acids. CDR1 is SGHVS, CDR2 FNYEAQ, per germline.

The rearrangement uses TRBV28 and TRBJ1-1; D possibly corresponds to TRBD1 (5 bases). From germline, CDR1 is MDHEN and CDR2 SYDVKM. The CDR3 spans 15 residues. Trimming took 5 bases from V and 5 from J, leaving 18 bases between them. The DNA for the CDR3 is TGTGCCAGCAGTGACCCCGGGCGGGGGTGGACTGAAGCTTTCTTT. This codes for CASSDPGRGWTEAFF.

The chain combines TRBV5-4 with TRBJ2-1; D uncertain. This CDR3 contains 14 residues. The ends were cut back, 3 bases at V and 5 bases at J, with 12 bases in the middle. Germline-derived CDR1 and CDR2 are SGHNT and YYREEE (reference sequence). As DNA, the CDR3 is TGTGCCAGCAGCTCTCAACCCGGAAACAATGAGCAGTTCTTC. Translation: CASSSQPGNNEQFF.

This clone was seen a single time. V usage is TRBV29-1 and J usage is TRBJ2-3, with D tentatively TRBD2 (5 bases). The germline gives CDR1 SQVTM, CDR2 ANQGSEA. The CDR3 consists of 14 residues. The V and J ends lost 4 bases and 1 base respectively, with 12 bases between them. The CDR3 bases are TGCAGCGTTGCTATGGGTAGCGGCACAGATACGCAGTATTTT. This codes for CSVAMGSGTDTQYF.

This rearrangement joins TRBV15 to TRBJ1-1; 8 bases match TRBD1. CDR1 is LNHNV and CDR2 is YYDKDF in the germline V gene (reference sequence). V lost 2 bases to trimming and J lost 2 bases; unmatched junction nucleotides: 4. The CDR3 is 15 residues long. CDR3 sequence reads: CATSRNSGGNTEAFF. The CDR3 DNA reads as TGTGCCACCAGCAGAAATTCAGGGGGCAACACTGAAGCTTTCTTT.

The chain is built from TRBV7-2 and TRBJ2-5; 9 positions match TRBD2. The trim removed 1 base at V and 6 bases at J, leaving 15 bases unmatched. CDR1 and CDR2 from the germline V gene are SGHTA and FQGNSA. The CDR3 is 18 amino acids. CDR3 sequence (DNA): TGTGCCAGCAGCTTAGAGTTAGCGGGAGCGGGGCCGCGCAAGACCCAGTACTTC. It codes for CASSLELAGAGPRKTQYF.

This clone was observed a single time. This rearrangement joins TRBV5-4 to TRBJ2-2; 7 positions match TRBD1. V dropped 1 base and J dropped 0; count of bases not matched to a gene: 0. The CDR3 spans 15 residues. Germline-derived CDR1 and CDR2 are SGHNT and YYREEE (reference sequence). CDR3 bases: TGTGCCAGCAGCTTGCAGGGGGCGAACACCGGGGAGCTGTTTTTT. This sequence encodes CASSLQGANTGELFF.

CDR3 in amino acids: CASSIRQGPNTGELFF. The DNA for the CDR3 is TGTGCCAGTAGTATTAGACAGGGACCGAACACCGGGGAGCTGTTTTTT. V usage is TRBV19 and J usage is TRBJ2-2, with TRBD1 identical over 7 bases. The CDR3 is 16 residues long. The germline V gene encodes CDR1 LNHDA and CDR2 SQIVND (reference sequence). With 3 bases clipped from V and 0 bases from J, the junction kept 4 bases outside the gene matches.

The chain has TRBV6-1 and TRBJ2-5; no reliable D call. The CDR3 runs to 11 residues. The ends were cut back, 3 bases at V and 7 bases at J, with 6 bases in the middle. Looked up from germline, CDR1 is MNHNS and CDR2 is SASEGT. CDR3 sequence: CASSDTGTQYF. CDR3 sequence (DNA): TGTGCCAGCAGTGACACTGGGACCCAGTACTTC.

The chain carries TRBV4-2 and TRBJ1-6; D remains ambiguous. This CDR3 contains 14 residues. Trimming stripped 1 base from V and 6 bases from J, with 7 bases between. Germline CDR1 reads LGHNA; CDR2 reads YNFKEQ. Here the CDR3 reads CASSQVLLNSPLHF. The CDR3 DNA is TGTGCCAGCAGCCAAGTGTTGCTTAATTCACCCCTCCACTTT.

This clone showed up just a few times. The rearrangement joins TRBV19 to TRBJ1-4; D gene ambiguous. Trimming stripped 4 bases from V and 11 bases from J, with 20 bases between. CDR3 length: 15 residues. Germline V CDR1 and CDR2: LNHDA, SQIVND (reference sequence). The CDR3 sequence is CASSTSTATLGKLFF. In nucleotides, the CDR3 is TGTGCCAGTAGTACATCGACGGCAACCCTTGGGAAACTGTTTTTT.

This chain uses TRBV28 with TRBJ1-2; TRBD1 matches 7 bases. This CDR3 is 15 amino acids long. Germline CDR1 is MDHEN and CDR2 is SYDVKM. V lost 2 bases, J lost 3 bases, and 6 bases stayed unmatched. CDR3 in amino acids: CASSLPPTGYYGYTF. The CDR3 region has the DNA TGTGCCAGCAGTTTACCCCCGACAGGGTACTATGGCTACACCTTC.

The V call is TRBV6-5, the J call TRBJ2-5; D call uncertain. The DNA end lines up better with TRBJ2-7; the J call may be wrong. The CDR3 spans 14 residues. Germline CDR1 is MNHEY and CDR2 is SVGAGI. CDR3 region: CASRRTVNSYEQYF. Written as DNA, the CDR3 is TGTGCCAGCAGACGGACGGTAAACTCCTACGAGCAGTACTTC.

V gene TRBV9 combines with J gene TRBJ2-1; 14 bases are a match to TRBD2. J was trimmed by 2 bases and V by 4 bases; bases with no gene match: 5. The CDR3 sequence is 17 residues long. CDR1 and CDR2 (germline): SGDLS, YYNGEE. This CDR3 is CASSFRTSGRTYNEQFF. As DNA, the CDR3 is TGTGCCAGCAGCTTTCGGACTAGCGGGAGGACCTACAATGAGCAGTTCTTC. The full variable domain, with the rest looked up from reference TRBV9 and TRBJ2-1, is DSGVTQTPKHLITATGQRVTLRCSPRSGDLSVYWYQQSLDQGLQFLIQYYNGEERAKGNILERFSAQQFPDLHSELNLSSLELGDSALYFCASSFRTSGRTYNEQFFGPGTRLTVL.

V usage is TRBV15 and J usage is TRBJ2-3, with D possibly matching TRBD2 (7 bases). Germline assignment: CDR1 LNHNV and CDR2 YYDKDF (reference sequence). The V end was cut by 5 bases, the J end by 4 bases, with 25 bases between. The CDR3 is 18 residues long. The CDR3 nucleotides read TGTGCCACCAGCCGCTATCCCGGGGGGAGGGGGGTCGCAGATACGCAGTATTTT. The encoded protein is CATSRYPGGRGVADTQYF.

This sequence joins TRBV27 and TRBJ1-2, with D tentatively TRBD1 (5 bases). Per germline, CDR1 MNHEY and CDR2 SMNVEV (reference sequence). V was shortened by 11 bases and J by 7 bases, with 14 bases between the two germline ends. There are 11 residues in the CDR3. The DNA of the CDR3 is TGTGCCTCCCTTGGGGGTTCTGGCTACACCTTC. Its translation is CASLGGSGYTF.

The chain combines TRBV4-2 with TRBJ2-1; 12 nucleotides align to TRBD2. The CDR3 sequence is 15 residues long. J gave up 6 bases and V 1 base, and 1 base lay outside the gene matches. Per germline, CDR1 LGHNA and CDR2 YNFKEQ. CDR3 protein: CASSQGTSGTNEQFF. The DNA of the CDR3 is TGTGCCAGCAGCCAAGGGACTAGCGGGACCAATGAGCAGTTCTTC.

The rearrangement uses TRBV14 and TRBJ2-1, with unresolved D. There are 13 residues in the CDR3. Germline assignment: CDR1 SGHDN and CDR2 FVKESK. V shed 4 bases and J shed 9 bases, with 13 bases lying between them. CDR3: CASSPAEAPEQFF. The CDR3 DNA follows: TGTGCCAGCAGCCCCGCCGAGGCACCTGAGCAGTTCTTC.